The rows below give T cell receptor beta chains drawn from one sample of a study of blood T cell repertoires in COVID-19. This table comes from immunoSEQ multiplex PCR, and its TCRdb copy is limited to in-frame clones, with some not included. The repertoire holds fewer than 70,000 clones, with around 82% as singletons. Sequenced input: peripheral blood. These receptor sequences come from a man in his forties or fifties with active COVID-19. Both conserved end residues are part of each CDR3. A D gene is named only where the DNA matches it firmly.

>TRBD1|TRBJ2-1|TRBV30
CASTHGTGSYNEQFF
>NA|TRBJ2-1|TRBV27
CASSLQRGQGILYNEQFF
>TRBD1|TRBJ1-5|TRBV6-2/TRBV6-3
CASSYDRGRNQPQHF
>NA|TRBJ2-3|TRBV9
CASSVHPQPGADTQYF
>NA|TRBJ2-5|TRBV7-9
CASSLGLDRRLGETQYF
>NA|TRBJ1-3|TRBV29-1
CSALADRASGNTIYF
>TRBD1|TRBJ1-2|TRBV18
CASSPGTGGLNYGYTF
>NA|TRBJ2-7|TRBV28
CASSPLGEAPYEQYF
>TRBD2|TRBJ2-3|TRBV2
CASVPGLAGSTDTQYF
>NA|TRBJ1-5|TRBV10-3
CAISASTGINGNQPQHF
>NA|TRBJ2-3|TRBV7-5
CARSLAPAGGTDTQYF
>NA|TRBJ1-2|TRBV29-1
CSATGGAYGYTF
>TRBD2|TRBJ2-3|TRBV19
CASSILGLAGVTDTQYF
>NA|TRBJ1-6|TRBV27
CASPEDTGSYNSPLHF